This T cell receptor (beta chain) was found in a study of tumor-infiltrating lymphocytes in primary liver carcinoma. General observations from the study: Significantly larger top-250-clone fractions were found in tumors than in blood (p = 0.039).

The template, roughly 550 ng total RNA, yielded TCR beta cDNA made with a constant-region primer. Libraries covering TCR beta were generated through three nested multiplex PCR rounds (using a slightly modified ARM-PCR). Rounds one and two of PCR, each of roughly 10 cycles, were primed with TRBV1-TRBV30 forward primers and a C-beta reverse primer. TCRdb called the multiplex PCR reads again in MiXCR, with one record for every CDR3 protein. The sample has 100,000 to 150,000 distinct CDR3 sequences; 55% to 75% are singletons. Trimming removed 6 bases at V and 12 bases at J, with 17 bases between. The CDR3 loop spans 12 amino acids. In germline, CDR1 is WSHSY, CDR2 SAAADI. Unsorted bulk tissue, roughly 20-33 mg of it, served as the source for co-extraction of RNA and DNA. With chronic HBV infection, the patients were also treatment-naive. Worth noting for this clonotype: Its antigen remains unknown. Just one base apart from a much larger clone, this may be a read error.

Sequenced sample: liver tumor tissue from sampling region 3. Subset of the sample: tumor region T3, left-lateral pole. The sequence derives from a woman aged 55-75 years with primary liver carcinoma and hepatitis B virus infection. The rearrangement joins TRBV10-2 to TRBJ1-2; D is possibly TRBD1 (5 bases). CDR3 residues: CASRATGGGHTF. Written as DNA, the CDR3 is TGCGCCAGCAGGGCCACAGGCGGCGGCCACACCTTC.